A selection of T cell receptor beta chains follows, all from one sample in a study of ipilimumab plus nivolumab after autologous stem cell transplantation. Clones were read by immunoSEQ multiplex PCR, and TCRdb kept only the in-frame ones, dropping some. Among around 16,000 clones listed, about 81% were seen once. Sequencing used PBMCs, obtained in a trial of ipilimumab plus nivolumab as post-transplant consolidation. Receptor source: a male donor with diffuse large B-cell lymphoma. Each CDR3 is given with its conserved first and last residue. A D gene is named only where the DNA matches it firmly. The size field is filled for only some rows; it gives once, few, many or a size class.

abundance: once
v_gene: TRBV6-1
d_gene: TRBD2
j_gene: TRBJ2-5
CDR3aa: CASSEALAGERETQYF
CDR3nt: TGTGCCAGCAGTGAAGCGCTGGCGGGGGAGAGGGAGACCCAGTACTTC

abundance: NA
v_gene: TRBV9
d_gene: TRBD1
j_gene: TRBJ2-5
CDR3aa: CASSVSPKRTGVRETQYF
CDR3nt: TGTGCCAGCAGCGTATCCCCAAAGAGGACAGGGGTTCGGGAGACCCAGTACTTC

abundance: NA
v_gene: TRBV6-1
d_gene: NA
j_gene: TRBJ1-3
CDR3aa: CASSELGQRGNTIYF
CDR3nt: TGTGCCAGCAGTGAACTCGGGCAGAGAGGAAACACCATATATTTT

abundance: NA
v_gene: TRBV5-4
d_gene: TRBD1
j_gene: TRBJ2-7
CDR3aa: CASSFMGQGAYEQYF
CDR3nt: TGTGCCAGCAGCTTTATGGGACAGGGTGCCTACGAGCAGTACTTC

abundance: NA
v_gene: TRBV4-2
d_gene: NA
j_gene: TRBJ1-3
CDR3aa: CASSQDLGASGNTIYF
CDR3nt: TGTGCCAGCAGCCAAGATCTGGGGGCCTCTGGAAACACCATATATTTT

abundance: NA
v_gene: TRBV7-9
d_gene: NA
j_gene: TRBJ1-6
CDR3aa: CASSLAAGREGSPLHF
CDR3nt: TGTGCCAGCAGCTTAGCGGCGGGGAGAGAGGGTTCACCCCTCCACTTT

abundance: NA
v_gene: TRBV4-2
d_gene: NA
j_gene: TRBJ2-3
CDR3aa: CASSPVGGGTDTQYF
CDR3nt: TGTGCCAGCAGCCCGGTGGGTGGGGGGACAGATACGCAGTATTTT

abundance: NA
v_gene: TRBV19
d_gene: NA
j_gene: TRBJ2-1
CDR3aa: CASSMEDYGGNEQFF
CDR3nt: TGTGCCAGTAGTATGGAGGACTACGGGGGCAATGAGCAGTTCTTC

abundance: NA
v_gene: TRBV2
d_gene: NA
j_gene: TRBJ2-2
CDR3aa: CASTGSGNTGELFF
CDR3nt: TGTGCCAGCACAGGTAGCGGGAACACCGGGGAGCTGTTTTTT

abundance: NA
v_gene: TRBV28
d_gene: TRBD2
j_gene: TRBJ2-7
CDR3aa: CASSLGLAGGPYEQYF
CDR3nt: TGTGCCAGCAGTTTAGGACTAGCGGGGGGCCCCTACGAGCAGTACTTC

abundance: NA
v_gene: TRBV5-6
d_gene: TRBD1
j_gene: TRBJ1-1
CDR3aa: CASSRDRGSEAFF
CDR3nt: TGTGCCAGCAGCAGGGACAGGGGGTCTGAAGCTTTCTTT

abundance: NA
v_gene: TRBV4-3
d_gene: NA
j_gene: TRBJ1-1
CDR3aa: CASSQTRASTEAFF
CDR3nt: TGCGCCAGCAGCCAAACACGGGCGAGCACTGAAGCTTTCTTT

abundance: few
v_gene: TRBV6-5
d_gene: NA
j_gene: TRBJ2-3
CDR3aa: CASTDRRTDTQYF
CDR3nt: TGTGCCAGCACCGACCGAAGGACAGATACGCAGTATTTT

abundance: NA
v_gene: TRBV18
d_gene: TRBD1
j_gene: TRBJ2-5
CDR3aa: CASSQTGTGFETQYF
CDR3nt: TGTGCCAGCTCACAGACCGGGACAGGGTTTGAGACCCAGTACTTC

abundance: NA
v_gene: TRBV19
d_gene: TRBD2
j_gene: TRBJ2-2
CDR3aa: CASSNLAGPGELFF
CDR3nt: TGTGCCAGTAGTAACCTAGCGGGGCCCGGGGAGCTGTTTTTT

abundance: NA
v_gene: TRBV5-1
d_gene: TRBD1
j_gene: TRBJ1-6
CDR3aa: CASRGGDRVDSPLHF
CDR3nt: TGCGCCTCCCGGGGAGGGGACAGGGTTGATTCACCCCTCCACTTT

abundance: NA
v_gene: TRBV6-1
d_gene: TRBD1
j_gene: TRBJ2-7
CDR3aa: CASSPGTGNSYEQYF
CDR3nt: TGTGCCAGCAGTCCCGGGACAGGAAATTCCTACGAGCAGTACTTC

abundance: NA
v_gene: TRBV6-6
d_gene: NA
j_gene: TRBJ2-5
CDR3aa: CASSVTGIQYF
CDR3nt: TGTGCCAGCAGCGTTACAGGGATCCAGTACTTC

abundance: NA
v_gene: TRBV19
d_gene: NA
j_gene: TRBJ2-2
CDR3aa: CASSIRGITGELFF
CDR3nt: TGTGCCAGTAGTATTCGGGGGATCACCGGGGAGCTGTTTTTT